Listed below are T cell receptor beta chains from one sample, sequenced in a study of T cell changes during pregnancy in multiple sclerosis. Profiling relied on immunoSEQ multiplex PCR, and the TCRdb table lists in-frame clones only, not all of them. This sample yields approximately 22,000 clones, of which 88% are seen a single time; 0.74% belongs to the top ten. Sequencing used CD4+ T cells from peripheral blood mononuclear cells, obtained in the first trimester of pregnancy. These receptors were obtained from a female donor in good health, enrolled as a control in a pregnancy study. The CDR3 runs from the conserved cysteine through the conserved F or W. A D gene is named only where the DNA matches it firmly. Not every row has a clone size; where given, it reads once, few, many or a size class.

j_call clone_size cdr3_length v_call d_call cdr3_nt cdr3_aa
TRBJ2-7 . 13 TRBV30 . TGTGCCTGGAGAAACGGGGGTGCCTACGAGCAGTACTTC CAWRNGGAYEQYF
TRBJ1-5 . 15 TRBV5-6 . TGTGCCAGCAGCTCCTACGGAGGGGCCCAGAAGCCCCAGCATTTT CASSSYGGAQKPQHF
TRBJ2-2 . 15 TRBV6-6 . TGTGCCAGCAGTATCGGACAGGGAGGGGCCGGGGAGCTGTTTTTT CASSIGQGGAGELFF
TRBJ2-3 once 15 TRBV27 TRBD2 TGTGCCAGCAGTTTGTTTCTAGCGGGAGTGGATACGCAGTATTTT CASSLFLAGVDTQYF
TRBJ1-2 . 16 TRBV19 TRBD1 TGTGCCAGTAGTATCTATCTGGACAGGCCGGTGGGTGGCTACACCTTC CASSIYLDRPVGGYTF
TRBJ2-3 . 16 TRBV16 TRBD2 TGTGCCAGCAGCCGTCCACGGAGGCAGGGAGGGGATACGCAGTATTTT CASSRPRRQGGDTQYF
TRBJ1-2 . 12 TRBV2 TRBD1 TGTGCCACAGGACAGGGGGACTATGGCTACACCTTC CATGQGDYGYTF
TRBJ2-7 . 14 TRBV25-1 TRBD2 TGTGCCAGCAGTGTGGGGGACTACTCCTACGAGCAGTACTTC CASSVGDYSYEQYF
TRBJ2-1 few 15 TRBV19 TRBD2 TGTGCCAGTACCATGGGAAATAGCGGGACGAATGAGCAGTTCTTC CASTMGNSGTNEQFF
TRBJ1-2 . 17 TRBV30 . TGTGCCTGGGGGGGAAGGACAGCGGAAACTTATAACTATGGCTACACCTTC CAWGGRTAETYNYGYTF
TRBJ2-3 . 12 TRBV18 . TGTGCCAGCTTATCACAAACAGATACGCAGTATTTT CASLSQTDTQYF
TRBJ1-1 . 14 TRBV7-3 TRBD1 TGTGCCAGCAGCCCGACAGGGCTCGGAACTGAAGCTTTCTTT CASSPTGLGTEAFF
TRBJ1-5 . 17 TRBV19 . TGTGCCAGTAGTCCGCAGTTCGCCGTTACTTTCGGGCAGCCCCAGCATTTT CASSPQFAVTFGQPQHF
TRBJ2-1 . 16 TRBV5-1 . TGCGCCAGCAGTCCCGCAGAGGTCCGCTCCTACAATGAGCAGTTCTTC CASSPAEVRSYNEQFF
TRBJ1-2 . 13 TRBV6-6 . TGTGCCAGCAGTTACGGGGGGGCGCGTGGCTACACCTTC CASSYGGARGYTF
TRBJ1-1 . 13 TRBV15 . TGTGCCACCAGCAGAGTACAAAACACTGAAGCTTTCTTT CATSRVQNTEAFF
TRBJ1-6 . 14 TRBV9 TRBD1 TGTGCCAGCAGCCCTGGGACAGTCCGGTCACCCCTCCACTTT CASSPGTVRSPLHF
TRBJ1-6 . 15 TRBV5-4 TRBD1 TGTGCCAGCAGCGCATACAGGGGGAAGAATTCACCCCTCCACTTT CASSAYRGKNSPLHF
TRBJ2-2 . 13 TRBV19 . TGTGCCAGTAGTCCAACTCGCATCGGGGAGCTGTTTTTT CASSPTRIGELFF
TRBJ1-3 . 15 TRBV11-1 . TGTGCCAGCAGCCGGCGGGATTTCTCTGGAAACACCATATATTTT CASSRRDFSGNTIYF
TRBJ2-5 . 16 TRBV7-8 TRBD1 TGTGCCAGCAGCACTGACAGGGCCAAGTACCAAGAGACCCAGTACTTC CASSTDRAKYQETQYF
TRBJ2-5 . 17 TRBV9 . TGTGCCAGCAGCGTAGTACCTAGCGCCTGGTACCAAGAGACCCAGTACTTC CASSVVPSAWYQETQYF
TRBJ2-7 . 15 TRBV11-1 TRBD1 TGTGCCAGCAGCCCCGAAGGACAGGGGTACCACGAGCAGTACTTC CASSPEGQGYHEQYF
TRBJ1-2 few 14 TRBV28 TRBD1 TGTGCCAGCAGGGCGGGACAGGGCCCCTATGGCTACACCTTC CASRAGQGPYGYTF
TRBJ2-3 . 16 TRBV11-2 TRBD1 TGTGCCAGCAGCTCCCGGGACAGGGGGATTATAGATACGCAGTATTTT CASSSRDRGIIDTQYF
TRBJ1-2 once 13 TRBV2 . TGTGCCAGCAGTGAACGACAGGTCTATGGCTACACCTTC CASSERQVYGYTF
TRBJ2-7 . 12 TRBV30 . TGTGCCTGGAGTGTTTCTATCTACGAGCAGTACTTC CAWSVSIYEQYF
TRBJ1-3 few 14 TRBV10-3 . TGTGCCACCATCACCGAAACAGGGTCAAACACCATATATTTT CATITETGSNTIYF
TRBJ1-1 . 13 TRBV7-3 TRBD1 TGTGCCACACGACAGGGGATGAACACTGAAGCTTTCTTT CATRQGMNTEAFF
TRBJ2-3 once 13 TRBV7-3 . TGTGCCAGCACAGCAGGGGGCACAGATACGCAGTATTTT CASTAGGTDTQYF
TRBJ2-3 . 15 TRBV28 TRBD2 TGTGCCAGCAGTTTAGCGGCTAGCGGGGAAGATACGCAGTATTTT CASSLAASGEDTQYF
TRBJ2-3 . 15 TRBV10-3 TRBD2 TGTGCCATCAGTGAGGTAGCGGGGGGGACAGATACGCAGTATTTT CAISEVAGGTDTQYF
TRBJ2-7 . 16 TRBV7-2 TRBD2 TGTGCCAGCAGCACCGCCCCCTTACTAGCGGGGACCCCTAAGTACTTC CASSTAPLLAGTPKYF
TRBJ1-5 . 12 TRBV10-3 . TGTGCCATCTCGGGAGACAATCAGCCCCAGCATTTT CAISGDNQPQHF
TRBJ2-1 . 13 TRBV7-2 . TGTGCCAGCAGATCTGGTGGGGCCGATGAGCAGTTCTTC CASRSGGADEQFF
TRBJ1-6 . 14 TRBV6-5 TRBD1 TGTGCCAGTAACCGGGACAGGGTGAATTCACCCCTCCACTTT CASNRDRVNSPLHF
TRBJ2-5 . 14 TRBV7-9 TRBD2 TGTGCCAGCAGCCTCGGGGGGGCAAGGGAGACCCAGTACTTC CASSLGGARETQYF
TRBJ1-1 . 13 TRBV18 TRBD1 TGTGCCAGCTCACCGACAGGGAAAACTGAAGCTTTCTTT CASSPTGKTEAFF
TRBJ2-7 . 15 TRBV6-5 TRBD2 TGTGCCAGCAGTTTTACGACTAGCGGCGCCTACGAGCAGTACTTC CASSFTTSGAYEQYF
TRBJ1-3 . 14 TRBV9 . TGTGCCAGCAACCCCATCGGAGCGGGAAACACCATATATTTT CASNPIGAGNTIYF
TRBJ2-3 . 16 TRBV6-5 . TGTGCCAGCAGTTACTCAGTCCAACAGGGAATGGGTACGCAGTATTTT CASSYSVQQGMGTQYF
TRBJ1-3 . 16 TRBV6-5 TRBD1 TGTGCCAGCAGTTACGATGGCAGGGGGCAGGGAAACACCATATATTTT CASSYDGRGQGNTIYF
TRBJ2-1 . 13 TRBV19 . TGTGCCAGTCTTGAAAGGGGCCGAAATGAGCAGTTCTTC CASLERGRNEQFF
TRBJ2-3 . 14 TRBV29-1 . TGCAGCGTTGAAGATTGGGGCCACACAGATACGCAGTATTTT CSVEDWGHTDTQYF
TRBJ1-1 . 14 TRBV27 TRBD1 TGTGCCAGCAGCTTTCAGGGGGTGAACACTGAAGCTTTCTTT CASSFQGVNTEAFF
TRBJ2-7 . 12 TRBV10-2 TRBD2 TGCGCCAGCCGACTAGCAGATTACGAGCAGTACTTC CASRLADYEQYF
TRBJ2-5 . 16 TRBV5-4 TRBD2 TGTGCCAGCAGCAGGACTAGCGGGGGGACTGGAGAGACCCAGTACTTC CASSRTSGGTGETQYF
TRBJ2-7 few 14 TRBV7-9 . TGTGCCAGCACCTCGGCGTTTTCCCCGGGGGAGCAGTACTTC CASTSAFSPGEQYF
TRBJ2-1 . 17 TRBV14 TRBD1 TGTGCCAGCAGCCCCCCTTGGGGACAGGGTTCCTACAATGAGCAGTTCTTC CASSPPWGQGSYNEQFF
TRBJ1-4 . 13 TRBV10-3 . TGTGCCATCAGTGACGGGGCTAATGAAAAACTGTTTTTT CAISDGANEKLFF
TRBJ1-5 . 14 TRBV15 . TGTGCCACCAGCACGGGGGGCTATTATCAGCCCCAGCATTTT CATSTGGYYQPQHF
TRBJ1-2 . 15 TRBV23-1 . TGCGCCAGCAGTCCCAGGATTTGCAGGGTGTATGGCTACACCTTC CASSPRICRVYGYTF
TRBJ2-7 . 13 TRBV10-2 TRBD1 TGCGCCAGCAGTGAGCCGGGACAGGGGATAATATACTTC CASSEPGQGIIYF
TRBJ2-1 . 13 TRBV12-5 . TGTGCTAGTGGTTTGTATCAATACACGGAGCAGTTCTTC CASGLYQYTEQFF
TRBJ2-5 . 14 TRBV12-5 TRBD2 TGTGCTAGTGGAGCTAGCGGGAGGGCCGAGACCCAGTACTTC CASGASGRAETQYF
TRBJ1-5 . 14 TRBV19 TRBD1 TGTGCCAGTAACAAAGACAGGGGCAATCAGCCCCAGCATTTT CASNKDRGNQPQHF
TRBJ1-2 . 15 TRBV19 TRBD1 TGTGCCAGTATATCATCGACAGGGGGCTACTATGGCTACACCTTC CASISSTGGYYGYTF
TRBJ1-1 few 14 TRBV9 . TGTGCCAGCAGCGTAGAATACGGTAACACTGAAGCTTTCTTT CASSVEYGNTEAFF